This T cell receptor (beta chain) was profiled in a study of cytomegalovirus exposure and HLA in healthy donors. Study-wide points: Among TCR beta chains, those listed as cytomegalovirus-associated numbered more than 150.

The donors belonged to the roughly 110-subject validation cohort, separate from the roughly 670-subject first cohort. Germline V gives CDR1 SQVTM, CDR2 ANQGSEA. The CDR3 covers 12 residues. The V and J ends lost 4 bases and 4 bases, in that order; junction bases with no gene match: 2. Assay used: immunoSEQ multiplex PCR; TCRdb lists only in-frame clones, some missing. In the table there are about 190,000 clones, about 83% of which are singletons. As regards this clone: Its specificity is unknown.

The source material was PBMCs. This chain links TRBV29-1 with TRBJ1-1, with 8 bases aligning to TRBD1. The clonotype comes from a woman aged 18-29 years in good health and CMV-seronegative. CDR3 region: CSVVQGGTEAFF. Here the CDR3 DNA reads TGCAGCGTTGTACAGGGGGGCACTGAAGCTTTCTTT.